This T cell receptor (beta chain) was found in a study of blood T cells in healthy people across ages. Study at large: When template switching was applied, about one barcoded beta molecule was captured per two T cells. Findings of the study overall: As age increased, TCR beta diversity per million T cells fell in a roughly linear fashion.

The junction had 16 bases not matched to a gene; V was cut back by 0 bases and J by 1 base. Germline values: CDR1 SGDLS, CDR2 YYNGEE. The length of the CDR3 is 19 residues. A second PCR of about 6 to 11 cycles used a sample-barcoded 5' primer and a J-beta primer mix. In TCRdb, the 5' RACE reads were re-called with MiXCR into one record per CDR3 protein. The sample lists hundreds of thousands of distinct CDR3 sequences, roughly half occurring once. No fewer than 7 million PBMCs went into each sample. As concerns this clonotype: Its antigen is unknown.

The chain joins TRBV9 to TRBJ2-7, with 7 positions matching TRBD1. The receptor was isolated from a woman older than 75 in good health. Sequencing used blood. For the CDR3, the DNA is TGTGCCAGCAGCGTAGTTATGATTGAGGGGACAGCCATGTCCTACGAGCAGTACTTC. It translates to CASSVVMIEGTAMSYEQYF.